These 23 T cell receptor beta chains came from one sample sequenced in a study of cytomegalovirus exposure and HLA in healthy donors. Primers included in the PCR were 60 Vbeta and 13 Jbeta primers. Generated by immunoSEQ multiplex PCR, the TCRdb table keeps only in-frame clones and is missing some. The repertoire holds 150,000 to 200,000 clones, with roughly 70% as singletons. Sequenced: PBMCs. Receptors originate from a male donor in good health and CMV-seronegative.

This clone was observed a handful of times. The V call is TRBV10-2, the J call TRBJ2-3; TRBD2 aligns across 8 bases. CDR3 length: 11 amino acids. The germline V gene has CDR1 WSHSY and CDR2 SAAADI. V was clipped by 8 bases and J by 5 bases; unmatched bases: 0. The CDR3 DNA reads as TGCGCCAGCCGGGGGGGAGATACGCAGTATTTT. Its translation: CASRGGDTQYF.

The J gene is TRBJ2-7, the V gene TRBV18; D gene ambiguous. Germline CDR1 and CDR2: KGHSH and LQKENI. V was clipped by 5 bases and J by 3 bases, with 17 bases between them. The CDR3 has 15 residues. The CDR3: CASSKDPLRSYEQYF. DNA for the CDR3: TGTGCCAGCTCAAAAGATCCCCTTAGGAGCTACGAGCAGTACTTC. Variable domain in full (rest from reference TRBV18 and TRBJ2-7): NAGVMQNPRHLVRRRGQEARLRCSPMKGHSHVYWYRQLPEEGLKFMVYLQKENIIDESGMPKERFSAEFPKEGPSILRIQQVVRGDSAAYFCASSKDPLRSYEQYFGPGTRLTVT.

V is TRBV2 and J is TRBJ1-2, with D unclear. From germline, CDR1 is SNHLY and CDR2 FYNNEI. V lost 4 bases, J lost 0 bases, and 15 bases lay in between. CDR3 length: 16 amino acids. DNA of the CDR3: TGTGCCAGCAGTGGGGCCAGGTTGGAGGCTAACTATGGCTACACCTTC. This codes for CASSGARLEANYGYTF.

J is TRBJ2-1 and V is TRBV9; TRBD2 matches 8 bases. CDR1 is SGDLS and CDR2 is YYNGEE in the germline V gene. The CDR3 has 12 residues. V lost 3 bases and J lost 7; bases outside the gene matches: 0. The CDR3 bases are TGTGCCAGCAGCGCGGGAGGGAATGAGCAGTTCTTC. It translates to CASSAGGNEQFF. Supplemented by reference TRBV9 and TRBJ2-1, the full variable domain reads DSGVTQTPKHLITATGQRVTLRCSPRSGDLSVYWYQQSLDQGLQFLIQYYNGEERAKGNILERFSAQQFPDLHSELNLSSLELGDSALYFCASSAGGNEQFFGPGTRLTVL.

The gene calls are TRBV21-1 and TRBJ2-7; no DNA check was done on the table's D call, TRBD1. TRBV21-1 is annotated as a pseudogene. This CDR3 has 15 amino acids. CDR3 sequence: CASRHRILSSYEQYF. In nucleotides, the CDR3 is TGTGCCAGCAGACACAGAATCCTAAGCTCCTACGAGCAGTACTTC.

This clone was seen only a few times. The genes are TRBV5-6 and TRBJ2-5; weak D call: TRBD1 (5 bases). The germline V gene has CDR1 SGHDT and CDR2 YYEEEE. This CDR3 has 11 amino acids. Trimming stripped 2 bases from V and 9 bases from J, with 8 bases between. The CDR3 reads CASSFQGAQYF. In DNA form, the CDR3 reads TGTGCCAGCAGCTTCCAGGGTGCCCAGTACTTC.

The rearrangement joins TRBV9 to TRBJ1-4, with D tentatively TRBD1 (5 bases). This CDR3 contains 18 residues. Trimming pared 6 bases from V and 1 base from J, leaving 22 bases between. CDR1 and CDR2 (germline): SGDLS, YYNGEE. DNA for the CDR3: TGTGCCAGCACCGCATTCTGGGCAGGGAACATAACTAATGAAAAACTGTTTTTT. It yields the protein CASTAFWAGNITNEKLFF.

This clone was observed a few times. The V gene is TRBV6-1, the J gene TRBJ2-5, with 9 bases matching TRBD2. With V trimmed by 0 bases and J by 5 bases, 7 bases remained unmatched. Germline V CDR1 and CDR2: MNHNS, SASEGT. The CDR3 covers 16 residues. CDR3 residues: CASSEAWRGGLETQYF. The DNA of the CDR3 is TGTGCCAGCAGTGAAGCGTGGCGGGGGGGCCTGGAGACCCAGTACTTC.

This clone showed up just once. The rearrangement joins TRBV10-3 to TRBJ2-3, with TRBD2 matching over 9 bases. Germline V gives CDR1 ENHRY, CDR2 SYGVKD. Germline trimming cut 4 bases from V and 5 bases from J; bases unmatched to any gene: 7. The length of the CDR3 is 15 residues. The CDR3 loop is CAISGASGIGDTQYF. In nucleotides, the CDR3 is TGTGCCATCAGTGGGGCTAGCGGGATTGGAGATACGCAGTATTTT.

This clone was detected only once. The genes are TRBV6-1 and TRBJ2-2; the D gene is possibly TRBD2 (7 bases). Trimming removed 4 bases at V and 5 bases at J, with 14 bases between. The CDR3 extends over 15 amino acids. CDR1 is MNHNS and CDR2 is SASEGT in the germline V gene. CDR3 nucleotide sequence: TGTGCCAGCAGTGTTGAGGGGGGGGGAACCGGGGAGCTGTTTTTT. Residues: CASSVEGGGTGELFF.

V gene TRBV28 combines with J gene TRBJ2-5; 7 bases map to TRBD2. CDR3 length equals 13 residues. The trim removed 3 bases at V and 2 bases at J, leaving 0 bases unmatched. In germline, CDR1 is MDHEN, CDR2 SYDVKM. CDR3 DNA: TGTGCCAGCAGTTTGGGGGGGCAAGAGACCCAGTACTTC. Translated: CASSLGGQETQYF.

This chain uses TRBV28 with TRBJ2-5; 14 bases fit TRBD2. The CDR3 contains 17 residues. In germline, CDR1 is MDHEN, CDR2 SYDVKM. The ends lost 3 bases at V and 2 bases at J; junction bases unmatched: 5. CDR3 DNA sequence: TGTGCCAGCAGTTTCGGGACTAGCGGGAGTTGGCAAGAGACCCAGTACTTC. Translating gives CASSFGTSGSWQETQYF.

This chain uses TRBV19 with TRBJ2-3; TRBD2 matches 10 bases. The germline V gene has CDR1 LNHDA and CDR2 SQIVND (reference sequence). J lost 0 bases, V lost 4 bases, and 4 bases had no gene match. This CDR3 has 16 amino acids. In DNA form, the CDR3 reads TGTGCCAGTAGTACCGGACTAGCGGTGAGCACAGATACGCAGTATTTT. It yields the protein CASSTGLAVSTDTQYF.

The J gene is TRBJ2-3, the V gene TRBV6-4, with D maybe TRBD1 (6 bases). The CDR3 length is 15 residues. V was trimmed by 2 bases and J by 6 bases, leaving 15 bases between them. Germline CDR1 and CDR2: MRHNA and SNTAGT. The CDR3: CASSDGTGRWDTQYF. The DNA for the CDR3 is TGTGCCAGCAGTGACGGCACAGGGCGGTGGGATACGCAGTATTTT.

The chain joins TRBV20-1 to TRBJ1-4, with D possibly being TRBD1 (5 bases). The germline V gene has CDR1 DFQATT and CDR2 SNEGSKA (reference sequence). The CDR3 is 11 residues long. V dropped 7 bases and J dropped 7 bases, with 10 bases sitting between them. As DNA, the CDR3 is TGCAGTGTTTTAAGGGGTGAAAAACTGTTTTTT. This translates into CSVLRGEKLFF.

This clone was picked up a small number of times. The gene calls are TRBV28 and TRBJ2-7; maybe TRBD2 (6 bases). The CDR3 has 16 amino acids. Germline V gene sequence: CDR1 MDHEN, CDR2 SYDVKM. V dropped 10 bases and J dropped 0 bases, with 22 bases sitting between them. CDR3 protein: CANFLPFGGYSYEQYF. The CDR3 bases are TGTGCCAACTTCTTACCCTTCGGGGGATACTCCTACGAGCAGTACTTC. The entire variable domain, with the rest obtained from reference TRBV28 and TRBJ2-7, is as follows: DVKVTQSSRYLVKRTGEKVFLECVQDMDHENMFWYRQDPGLGLRLIYFSYDVKMKEKGDIPEGYSVSREKKERFSLILESASTNQTSMYLCANFLPFGGYSYEQYFGPGTRLTVT.

The sample holds one count of this clone. The CDR3 here is CASSLGFQRLYNEQFF. The CDR3 DNA follows: TGCGCCAGCAGCTTGGGGTTCCAGCGTCTCTACAATGAGCAGTTCTTC. The chain joins TRBV5-1 to TRBJ2-1; D not resolved. CDR1 SGHRS and CDR2 YFSETQ come from the germline V gene. The CDR3 sequence is 16 residues long. V was trimmed by 0 bases and J by 3 bases, leaving 13 bases between them. Complete variable domain (other parts from reference TRBV5-1 and TRBJ2-1): KAGVTQTPRYLIKTRGQQVTLSCSPISGHRSVSWYQQTPGQGLQFLFEYFSETQRNKGNFPGRFSGRQFSNSRSEMNVSTLELGDSALYLCASSLGFQRLYNEQFFGPGTRLTVL.

V usage is TRBV19 and J usage is TRBJ1-4, with 10 nucleotides matching TRBD1. Germline V gives CDR1 LNHDA, CDR2 SQIVND (reference sequence). This CDR3 spans 15 amino acids. Losses at the gene ends were 7 bases for V and 7 bases for J; bases not matched to a gene: 9. CDR3 in DNA: TGTGCCAGTACCCGTGGACAGGGGGTCCTTGAAAAACTGTTTTTT. Encoded protein: CASTRGQGVLEKLFF.

V gene TRBV9 combines with J gene TRBJ2-1; 10 bases map to TRBD2. J was trimmed by 1 base and V by 5 bases; bases with no gene match: 18. The CDR3 extends over 20 amino acids. Germline-derived CDR1 and CDR2 are SGDLS and YYNGEE. The CDR3 nucleotides read TGTGCCAGCAGTCAAGCGGGAGGGCCCTTGTGGGTTGGGTCCTACAATGAGCAGTTCTTC. It specifies CASSQAGGPLWVGSYNEQFF.

The rearrangement joins TRBV29-1 to TRBJ2-1, with a weak D call TRBD2 (7 bases). The CDR3 length is 16 residues. Germline CDR1 is SQVTM and CDR2 is ANQGSEA. V gave up 5 bases and J gave up 9 bases, with 26 bases separating them. The CDR3 DNA sequence: TGCAGCGTTCGGGGGCTGGAGGGGCGGGAGCTCGTTGAGCAGTTCTTC. Translating it yields CSVRGLEGRELVEQFF.

CDR3 sequence: CASTPPAGSSNTEAFF. CDR3 DNA: TGTGCCAGCACCCCCCCGGCGGGCTCCTCCAACACTGAAGCTTTCTTT. V is TRBV28 and J is TRBJ1-1, with D uncertain. This CDR3 is built from 16 residues. The germline V gene has CDR1 MDHEN and CDR2 SYDVKM. Trimming cost V 7 bases and J 2 bases, with 20 bases left between them.

This sequence joins TRBV27 and TRBJ1-3; D possibly corresponds to TRBD1 (6 bases). Between the trimmed V and J ends, which lost 6 bases and 3 bases, there was a span of 24 bases. This CDR3 comprises 18 residues. Germline V gene lookup returns CDR1 MNHEY and CDR2 SMNVEV (reference sequence). The CDR3 DNA sequence: TGTGCCAGCAGCCCACACGAGCCGTACGGGACACTTGGAAACACCATATATTTT. This codes for CASSPHEPYGTLGNTIYF.

The table lists this clone with a count of one. J is TRBJ2-7 and V is TRBV28, with 8 bases matching TRBD1. The germline V gene encodes CDR1 MDHEN and CDR2 SYDVKM. V dropped 7 bases and J dropped 7; count of bases not matched to a gene: 9. CDR3 size: 13 residues. The CDR3 DNA reads TGTGCCAGCACCCTGGGACAGGCGAGAGAGCAGTACTTC. Its translation is CASTLGQAREQYF.